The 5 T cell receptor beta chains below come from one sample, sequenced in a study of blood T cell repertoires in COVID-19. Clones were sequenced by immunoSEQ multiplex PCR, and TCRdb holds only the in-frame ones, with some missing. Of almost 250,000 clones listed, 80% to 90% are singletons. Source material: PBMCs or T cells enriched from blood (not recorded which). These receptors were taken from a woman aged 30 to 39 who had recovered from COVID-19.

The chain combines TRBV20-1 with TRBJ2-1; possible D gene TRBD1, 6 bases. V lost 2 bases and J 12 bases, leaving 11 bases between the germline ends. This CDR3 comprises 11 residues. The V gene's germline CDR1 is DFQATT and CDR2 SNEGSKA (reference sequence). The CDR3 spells CSARRDKRQFF. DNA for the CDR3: TGCAGTGCTAGACGGGACAAGAGGCAGTTCTTC.

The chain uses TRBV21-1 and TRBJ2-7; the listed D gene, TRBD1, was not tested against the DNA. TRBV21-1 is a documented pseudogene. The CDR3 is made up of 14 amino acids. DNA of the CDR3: TGTGCCAGCAGCAAACAGTCACAGGCCTACGAGCAGTACTTC. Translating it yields CASSKQSQAYEQYF.

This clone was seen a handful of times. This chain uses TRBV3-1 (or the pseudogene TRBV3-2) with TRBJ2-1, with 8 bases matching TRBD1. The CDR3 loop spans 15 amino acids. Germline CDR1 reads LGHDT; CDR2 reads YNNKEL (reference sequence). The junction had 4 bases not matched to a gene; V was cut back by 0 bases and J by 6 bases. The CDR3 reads CASSQDSGTGNEQFF. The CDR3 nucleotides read TGTGCCAGCAGCCAAGATTCAGGGACAGGCAATGAGCAGTTCTTC.

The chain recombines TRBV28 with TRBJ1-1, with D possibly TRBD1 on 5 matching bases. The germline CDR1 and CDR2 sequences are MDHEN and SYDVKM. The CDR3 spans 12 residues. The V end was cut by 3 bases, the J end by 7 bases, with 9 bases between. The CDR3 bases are TGTGCCAGCAGTTTGGGGCAGATTGAAGCTTTCTTT. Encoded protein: CASSLGQIEAFF.

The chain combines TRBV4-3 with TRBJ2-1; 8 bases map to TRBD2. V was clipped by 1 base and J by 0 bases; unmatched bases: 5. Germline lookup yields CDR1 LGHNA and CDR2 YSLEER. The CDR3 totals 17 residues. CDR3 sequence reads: CASSQVAGTSSYNEQFF. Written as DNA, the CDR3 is TGCGCCAGCAGCCAAGTAGCCGGGACTAGCTCCTACAATGAGCAGTTCTTC.